This is a list of T cell receptor beta chains from one sample in a study of spatial heterogeneity in lung cancer. TCRdb re-called the 5' RACE reads with MiXCR, one entry per CDR3 protein. The repertoire includes 15,000 to 20,000 distinct CDR3 sequences, under 7.5% of them detected once, and over 3.5% sits in the top ten. The input for sequencing was lung tumor tissue, taken at surgery. Every receptor here comes from a female donor with early-stage non-small cell lung cancer. Both conserved end residues are part of each CDR3. D genes are given only for firm matches. Size is stated for part of the rows, as once, few or many counts, or as a class when the clone is expanded.

D: NA
V: TRBV2
J: TRBJ1-1
size: many
DNA: TGTGCCAGGATGACTGGATACACTGAAGCTTTCTTT
CDR3: CARMTGYTEAFF

D: TRBD2
V: TRBV10-3
J: TRBJ2-1
size: many
DNA: TGTGCCATCAGTGAGTCCTTACTAGCGGGCGGCCTAGAGCAGTTCTTC
CDR3: CAISESLLAGGLEQFF

D: NA
V: TRBV4-1
J: TRBJ2-7
size: many
DNA: TGCGCCAGCAGCCAGGATACCACCGGGTCAACTTACGAGCAGTACTTC
CDR3: CASSQDTTGSTYEQYF

D: TRBD2
V: TRBV4-3
J: TRBJ2-2
size: medium-sized
DNA: TGCGCCAGCAGCCAAGATGGGCTAGCGGGAGTCGGCGGGGAGCTGTTTTTT
CDR3: CASSQDGLAGVGGELFF

D: NA
V: TRBV9
J: TRBJ2-2
size: many
DNA: TGTGCCAGCAGCGTAGCTGGGGCTAGGGCTGGGGAGCTGTTTTTT
CDR3: CASSVAGARAGELFF

D: NA
V: TRBV6-5
J: TRBJ2-7
size: many
DNA: TGTGCCAGCAGTAGAACGATTCCTGCCTACGAGCAGTACTTC
CDR3: CASSRTIPAYEQYF

D: NA
V: TRBV4-1
J: TRBJ1-2
size: many
DNA: TGCGCCAGCAGCCATCCGGGTCACTATGGCTACACCTTC
CDR3: CASSHPGHYGYTF

D: TRBD2
V: TRBV6-5
J: TRBJ2-1
size: many
DNA: TGTGCCAGCAATCGCAGAGGAGCGGGAGTGGCTGGGCACAATGAGCAGTTCTTC
CDR3: CASNRRGAGVAGHNEQFF

D: NA
V: TRBV4-3
J: TRBJ2-7
size: NA
DNA: TGCGCCAGCAGCCAAGAGGCCGCTGGGACCTACGAGCAGTACTTC
CDR3: CASSQEAAGTYEQYF

D: TRBD1
V: TRBV25-1
J: TRBJ1-2
size: many
DNA: TGTGCCAGCAGTGAGGACAGGGGGTTTGGGGAATATGGCTACACCTTC
CDR3: CASSEDRGFGEYGYTF

D: NA
V: TRBV28
J: TRBJ2-1
size: many
DNA: TGTGCCAGCAAGTCAGCGGATGAAATATCCTACAATGAGCAGTTCTTC
CDR3: CASKSADEISYNEQFF

D: NA
V: TRBV5-1
J: TRBJ1-1
size: many
DNA: TGCGCCAGCAGCGGAAGGGACGGTTTGGCGAACACTGAAGCTTTCTTT
CDR3: CASSGRDGLANTEAFF

D: NA
V: TRBV27
J: TRBJ2-2
size: many
DNA: TGTGCCAGCAGTTTAGTCCCGGGTAACACCGGGGAGCTGTTTTTT
CDR3: CASSLVPGNTGELFF